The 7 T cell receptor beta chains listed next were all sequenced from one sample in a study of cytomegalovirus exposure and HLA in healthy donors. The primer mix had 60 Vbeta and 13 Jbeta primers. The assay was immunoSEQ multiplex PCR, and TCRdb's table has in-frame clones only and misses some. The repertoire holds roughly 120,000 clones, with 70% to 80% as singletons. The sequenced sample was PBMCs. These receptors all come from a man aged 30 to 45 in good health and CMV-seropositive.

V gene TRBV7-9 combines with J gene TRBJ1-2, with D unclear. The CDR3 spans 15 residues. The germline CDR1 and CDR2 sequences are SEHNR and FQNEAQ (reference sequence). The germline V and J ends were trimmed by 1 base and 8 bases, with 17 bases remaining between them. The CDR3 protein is CASSLEGSGNSGYTF. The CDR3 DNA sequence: TGTGCCAGCAGCTTAGAAGGGTCCGGGAATAGCGGCTACACCTTC. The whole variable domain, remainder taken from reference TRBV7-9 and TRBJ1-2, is DTGVSQNPRHKITKRGQNVTFRCDPISEHNRLYWYRQTLGQGPEFLTYFQNEAQLEKSRLLSDRFSAERPKGSFSTLEIQRTEQGDSAMYLCASSLEGSGNSGYTFGSGTRLTVV.

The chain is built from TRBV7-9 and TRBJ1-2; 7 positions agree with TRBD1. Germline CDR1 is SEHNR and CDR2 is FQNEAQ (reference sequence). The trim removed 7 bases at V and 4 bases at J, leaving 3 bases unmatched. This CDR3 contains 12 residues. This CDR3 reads CASTRDSYGYTF. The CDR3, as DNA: TGTGCCAGCACTCGGGACAGCTATGGCTACACCTTC.

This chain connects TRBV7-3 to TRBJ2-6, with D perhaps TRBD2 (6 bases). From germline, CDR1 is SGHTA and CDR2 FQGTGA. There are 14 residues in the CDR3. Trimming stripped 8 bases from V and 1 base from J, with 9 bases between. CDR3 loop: CASGGESGANVLTF. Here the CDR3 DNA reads TGTGCCAGCGGAGGGGAGTCTGGGGCCAACGTCCTGACTTTC.

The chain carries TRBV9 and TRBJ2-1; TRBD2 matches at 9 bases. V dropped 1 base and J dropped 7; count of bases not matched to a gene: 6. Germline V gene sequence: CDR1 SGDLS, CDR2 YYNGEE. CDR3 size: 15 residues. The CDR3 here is CASSVYQREDNEQFF. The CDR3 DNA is TGTGCCAGCAGCGTATACCAGCGGGAGGATAATGAGCAGTTCTTC. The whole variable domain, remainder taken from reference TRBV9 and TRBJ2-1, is DSGVTQTPKHLITATGQRVTLRCSPRSGDLSVYWYQQSLDQGLQFLIQYYNGEERAKGNILERFSAQQFPDLHSELNLSSLELGDSALYFCASSVYQREDNEQFFGPGTRLTVL.

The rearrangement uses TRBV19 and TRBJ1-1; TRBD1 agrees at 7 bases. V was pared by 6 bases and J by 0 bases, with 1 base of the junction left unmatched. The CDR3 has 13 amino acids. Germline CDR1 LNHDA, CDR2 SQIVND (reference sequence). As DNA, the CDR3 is TGTGCCAGTAGAGGGACAGTGAACACTGAAGCTTTCTTT. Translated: CASRGTVNTEAFF. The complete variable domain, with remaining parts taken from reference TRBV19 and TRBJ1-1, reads DGGITQSPKYLFRKEGQNVTLSCEQNLNHDAMYWYRQDPGQGLRLIYYSQIVNDFQKGDIAEGYSVSREKKESFPLTVTSAQKNPTAFYLCASRGTVNTEAFFGQGTRLTVV.

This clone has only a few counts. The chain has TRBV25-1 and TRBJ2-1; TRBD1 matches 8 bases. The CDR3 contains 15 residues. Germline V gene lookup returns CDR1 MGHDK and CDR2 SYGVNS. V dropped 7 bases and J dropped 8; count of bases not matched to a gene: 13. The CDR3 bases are TGTGCCAGCAAGAGCAGGGGGCAGGGTGTGGATGAGCAGTTCTTC. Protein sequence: CASKSRGQGVDEQFF.

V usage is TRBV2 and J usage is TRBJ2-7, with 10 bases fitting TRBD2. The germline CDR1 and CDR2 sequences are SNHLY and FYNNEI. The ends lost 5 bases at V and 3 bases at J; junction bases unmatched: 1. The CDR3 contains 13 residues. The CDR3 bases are TGTGCCAGCAGTACTAGCGGGGACTACGAGCAGTACTTC. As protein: CASSTSGDYEQYF.